Listed here are 7 T cell receptor beta chains from one sample, sequenced in a study of PD-1 blockade in classical Hodgkin lymphoma. As to time point: cycle 4 day 1 (C4D1), after 5 to 7 weeks of nivolumab. There was relapse after autologous stem cell transplantation in every patient, and there was variation in brentuximab vedotin exposure. The table came from immunoSEQ multiplex PCR; TCRdb's copy has only in-frame clones and leaves some out. The data show approximately 90,000 clones, over 80% seen once. The sample in question was peripheral blood mononuclear cells (PBMCs), obtained before the fourth cycle of nivolumab. These receptors originate from a human donor with classical Hodgkin lymphoma.

The chain uses TRBV28 and TRBJ1-1, with D hard to call. From germline, CDR1 is MDHEN and CDR2 SYDVKM. Trimming cost V 8 bases and J 0 bases, with 13 bases left between them. This CDR3 contains 14 residues. CDR3 residues: CASAVGAMNTEAFF. In nucleotides, the CDR3 is TGTGCCAGCGCCGTGGGAGCAATGAACACTGAAGCTTTCTTT.

The V call is TRBV19, the J call TRBJ2-2; 8 bases align to TRBD2. Per the germline V gene, CDR1 is LNHDA and CDR2 is SQIVND (reference sequence). The ends lost 7 bases at V and 4 bases at J; junction bases unmatched: 8. This CDR3 comprises 15 residues. The CDR3 loop reads CASISGSGGTGELFF. The CDR3 nucleotides read TGTGCCAGTATCAGCGGGAGTGGGGGCACCGGGGAGCTGTTTTTT.

J is TRBJ2-3 and V is TRBV2; D tentatively reads TRBD1 or TRBD2 (6 bases each). The germline V gene encodes CDR1 SNHLY and CDR2 FYNNEI. Trimming cost V 4 bases and J 3 bases, with 11 bases left between them. This CDR3 is built from 14 residues. This chain's CDR3 is CASSVRGRTDTQYF. CDR3 coding DNA: TGTGCCAGCAGTGTCCGGGGGCGTACAGATACGCAGTATTTT. Full variable domain (missing parts from reference TRBV2 and TRBJ2-3): EPEVTQTPSHQVTQMGQEVILRCVPISNHLYFYWYRQILGQKVEFLVSFYNNEISEKSEIFDDQFSVERPDGSNFTLKIRSTKLEDSAMYFCASSVRGRTDTQYFGPGTRLTVL.

The chain has TRBV10-3 and TRBJ2-7; 7 bases match TRBD1. CDR3 size: 14 residues. V dropped 5 bases and J dropped 5; count of bases not matched to a gene: 9. Germline V gives CDR1 ENHRY, CDR2 SYGVKD. CDR3: CAISPTGALDEQYF. The CDR3 DNA follows: TGTGCCATCAGTCCCACAGGGGCCCTGGACGAGCAGTACTTC.

This chain uses TRBV4-3 with TRBJ2-2; a possible D gene is TRBD2 (7 bases). The CDR3 extends over 13 amino acids. V shed 6 bases and J shed 7 bases, with 12 bases lying between them. Germline CDR1 and CDR2: LGHNA and YSLEER. CDR3 in DNA: TGCGCCAGCAGACCTAGGGGGGGCGGGGAGCTGTTTTTT. This gives the protein CASRPRGGGELFF.

This chain uses TRBV28 with TRBJ1-2; 7 nucleotides align to TRBD1. Losses at the gene ends were 6 bases for V and 4 bases for J; bases not matched to a gene: 5. Germline values: CDR1 MDHEN, CDR2 SYDVKM. The CDR3 covers 13 residues. The CDR3 here is CASRPPGGYGYTF. The CDR3 nucleotides read TGTGCCAGCAGGCCTCCAGGGGGCTATGGCTACACCTTC.

This clone has a single count. The chain uses TRBV25-1 and TRBJ1-4, with D possibly matching TRBD1 (5 bases). The CDR3 loop spans 13 amino acids. Trimming removed 7 bases at V and 6 bases at J, with 12 bases between. Germline lookup yields CDR1 MGHDK and CDR2 SYGVNS. The CDR3 protein is CASNSGSHEKLFF. CDR3 sequence (DNA): TGTGCCAGCAACTCAGGGTCTCATGAAAAACTGTTTTTT.